This T cell receptor beta chain derives from a study of regulatory T cells in long-lasting Graves disease. Germline V lookup: CDR1 SGHTA, CDR2 FQGTGA. V was pared by 5 bases and J by 5 bases, with 21 bases of the junction left unmatched. The CDR3 runs to 20 residues. Arm-PCR with iRepertoire HTBI primers amplified the CDR3 regions for these TCR beta libraries. Each CDR3 protein gets one entry after TCRdb re-called the multiplex PCR reads with MiXCR. The data hold about 450,000 distinct CDR3 sequences, with 16% observed a single time. This clonotype was seen many times. Sample time point: newly diagnosed GD, antithyroid drugs for less than 3 months. PBMC-derived RNA was used for the TCR library. These sequences were also reported in another study, on T cells in Graves' hyperthyroidism and ophthalmopathy.

The origin of this receptor is a woman between 25 and 40 years old with Graves disease. This sample comprised peripheral blood mononuclear cells (PBMCs), obtained at new diagnosis, from a patient treated with antithyroid drugs. V and J are TRBV7-3 and TRBJ2-1, with 10 nucleotides matching TRBD2. CDR3 in DNA: TGTGCCAGCAGCCCTTTTCTAGCGGGAGAACGGGACGGGCGGGACAATGAGCAGTTCTTC. This codes for CASSPFLAGERDGRDNEQFF.